This TCR beta chain was sequenced in a study of CD8 T cells in ankylosing spondylitis. Study-wide results and caveats: A TCR beta motif of several highly homologous variants seemed to mark ankylosing spondylitis blood.

In making TCR beta libraries, quantitative 5'-RACE with molecular barcodes was used. MiXCR, applied by TCRdb to the 5' RACE reads, yields one record per CDR3 protein. The sample lists approximately 140,000 distinct CDR3 sequences, 40% to 50% occurring once. In its sample, this clonotype was seen a few times. Its matching antigen is unknown. V was pared by 5 bases and J by 10 bases, with 16 bases between. The CDR3 is 13 amino acids. CDR1 is SEHNR and CDR2 is FQNEAQ in the germline V gene (reference sequence). V usage is TRBV7-9 and J usage is TRBJ2-3, with TRBD2 as a possible D gene (5 bases). This TCR was recovered from a male donor with ankylosing spondylitis. Sequenced input: synovial fluid, either unsorted or a sorted T cell fraction (not recorded which). CDR3 sequence (DNA): TGTGCCAGCAGCGGCATGGGAGTTCCTTCGCAGTATTTT. This encodes CASSGMGVPSQYF.